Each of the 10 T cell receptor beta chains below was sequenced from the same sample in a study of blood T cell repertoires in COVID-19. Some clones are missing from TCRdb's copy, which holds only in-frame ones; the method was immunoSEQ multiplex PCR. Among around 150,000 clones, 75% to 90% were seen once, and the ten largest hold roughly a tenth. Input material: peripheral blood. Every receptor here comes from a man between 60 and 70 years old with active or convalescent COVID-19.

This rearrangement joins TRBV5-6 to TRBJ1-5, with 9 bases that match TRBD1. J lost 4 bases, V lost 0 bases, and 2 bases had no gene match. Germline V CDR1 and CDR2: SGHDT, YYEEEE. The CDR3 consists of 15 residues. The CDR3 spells CASSLAGTGNQPQHF. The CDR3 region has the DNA TGTGCCAGCAGCTTGGCCGGGACAGGGAATCAGCCCCAGCATTTT.

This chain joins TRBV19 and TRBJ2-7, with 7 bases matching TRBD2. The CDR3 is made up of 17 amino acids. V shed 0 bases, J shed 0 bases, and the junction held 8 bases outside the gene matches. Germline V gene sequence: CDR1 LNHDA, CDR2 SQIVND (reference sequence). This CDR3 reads CASSIDHGAGHSYEQYF. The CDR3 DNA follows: TGTGCCAGTAGTATAGATCATGGAGCGGGGCACTCCTACGAGCAGTACTTC.

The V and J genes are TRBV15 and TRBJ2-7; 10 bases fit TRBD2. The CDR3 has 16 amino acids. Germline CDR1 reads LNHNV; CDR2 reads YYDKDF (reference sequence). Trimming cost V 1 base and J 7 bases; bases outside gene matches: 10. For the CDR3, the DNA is TGTGCCACCAGCAGAGGGGGGGCTAGCGGGAGATATGAGCAGTACTTC. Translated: CATSRGGASGRYEQYF.

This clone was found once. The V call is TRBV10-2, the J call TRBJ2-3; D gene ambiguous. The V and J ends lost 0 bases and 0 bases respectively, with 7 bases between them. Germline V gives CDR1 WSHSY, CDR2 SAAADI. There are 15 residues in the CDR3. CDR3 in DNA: TGCGCCAGCAGTGAGTCCTTCTCTAGCACAGATACGCAGTATTTT. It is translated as CASSESFSSTDTQYF.

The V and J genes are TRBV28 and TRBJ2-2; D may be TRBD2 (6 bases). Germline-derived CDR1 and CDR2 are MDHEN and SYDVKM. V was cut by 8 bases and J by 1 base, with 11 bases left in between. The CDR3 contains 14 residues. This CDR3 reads CASGAGMNTGELFF. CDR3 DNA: TGTGCCAGCGGAGCGGGCATGAACACCGGGGAGCTGTTTTTT.

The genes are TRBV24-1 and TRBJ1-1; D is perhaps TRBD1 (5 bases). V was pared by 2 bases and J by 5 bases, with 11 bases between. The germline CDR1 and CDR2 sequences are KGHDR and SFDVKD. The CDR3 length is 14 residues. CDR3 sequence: CATSDSYGGTEAFF. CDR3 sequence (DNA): TGTGCCACCAGTGATTCTTACGGGGGGACTGAAGCTTTCTTT.

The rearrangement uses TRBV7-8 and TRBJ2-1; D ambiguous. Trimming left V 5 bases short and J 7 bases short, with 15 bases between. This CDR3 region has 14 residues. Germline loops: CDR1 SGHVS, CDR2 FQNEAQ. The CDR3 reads CASSHRRRRNEQFF. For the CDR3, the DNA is TGTGCCAGCAGCCATAGGCGGCGCCGAAATGAGCAGTTCTTC. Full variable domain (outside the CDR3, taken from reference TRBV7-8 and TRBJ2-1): GAGVSQSPRYKVAKRGQDVALRCDPISGHVSLFWYQQALGQGPEFLTYFQNEAQLDKSGLPSDRFFAERPEGSVSTLKIQRTQQEDSAVYLCASSHRRRRNEQFFGPGTRLTVL.

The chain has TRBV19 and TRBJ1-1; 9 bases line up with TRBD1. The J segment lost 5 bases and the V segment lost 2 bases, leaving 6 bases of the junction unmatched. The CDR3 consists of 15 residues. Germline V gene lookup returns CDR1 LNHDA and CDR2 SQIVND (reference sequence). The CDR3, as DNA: TGTGCCAGTAGTATAATGACAGGGGGAAAAACTGAAGCTTTCTTT. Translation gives CASSIMTGGKTEAFF.

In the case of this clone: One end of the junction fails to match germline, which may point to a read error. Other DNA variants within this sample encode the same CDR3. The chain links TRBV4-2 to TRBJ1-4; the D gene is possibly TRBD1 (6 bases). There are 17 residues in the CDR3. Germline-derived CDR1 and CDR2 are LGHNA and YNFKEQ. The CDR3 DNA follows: TGTGCCAGCAGCCAAGATCTCCTGGGGGCAACAAATGAAAAACTGTTTTTT. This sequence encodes CASSQDLLGATNEKLFF.

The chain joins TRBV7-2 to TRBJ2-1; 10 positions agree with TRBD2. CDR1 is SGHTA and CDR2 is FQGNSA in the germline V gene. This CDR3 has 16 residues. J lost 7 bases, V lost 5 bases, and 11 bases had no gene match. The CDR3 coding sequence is TGTGCCAGCAGCCCGTTGACTAGCGGGCCATTTAATGAGCAGTTCTTC. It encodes CASSPLTSGPFNEQFF.